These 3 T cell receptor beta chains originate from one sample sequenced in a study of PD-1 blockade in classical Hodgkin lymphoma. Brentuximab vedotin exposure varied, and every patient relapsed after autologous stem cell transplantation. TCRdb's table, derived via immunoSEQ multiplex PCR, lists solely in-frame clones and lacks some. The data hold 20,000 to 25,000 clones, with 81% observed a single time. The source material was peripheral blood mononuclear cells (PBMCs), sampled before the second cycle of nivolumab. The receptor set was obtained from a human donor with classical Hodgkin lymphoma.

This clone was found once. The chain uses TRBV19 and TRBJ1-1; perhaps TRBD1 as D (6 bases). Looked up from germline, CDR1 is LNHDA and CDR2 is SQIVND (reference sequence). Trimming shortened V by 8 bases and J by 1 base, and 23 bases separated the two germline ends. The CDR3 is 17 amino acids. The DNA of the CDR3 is TGTGCCAGTGGAAGACAGGTGTTTGGCGGGAGGAACACTGAAGCTTTCTTT. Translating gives CASGRQVFGGRNTEAFF.

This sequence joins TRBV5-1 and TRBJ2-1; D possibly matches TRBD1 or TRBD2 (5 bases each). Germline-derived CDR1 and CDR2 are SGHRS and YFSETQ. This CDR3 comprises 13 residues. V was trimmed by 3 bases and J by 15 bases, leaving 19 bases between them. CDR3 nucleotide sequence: TGCGCCAGCAGCTGGTCTGAACAGGATGGGAGGTTCTTC. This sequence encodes CASSWSEQDGRFF.

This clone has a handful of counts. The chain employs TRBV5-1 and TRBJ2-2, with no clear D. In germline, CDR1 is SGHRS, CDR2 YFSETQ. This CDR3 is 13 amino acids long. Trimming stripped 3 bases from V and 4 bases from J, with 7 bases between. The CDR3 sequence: CASSSRPTGELFF. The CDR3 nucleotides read TGCGCCAGCAGCTCCCGACCCACCGGGGAGCTGTTTTTT.